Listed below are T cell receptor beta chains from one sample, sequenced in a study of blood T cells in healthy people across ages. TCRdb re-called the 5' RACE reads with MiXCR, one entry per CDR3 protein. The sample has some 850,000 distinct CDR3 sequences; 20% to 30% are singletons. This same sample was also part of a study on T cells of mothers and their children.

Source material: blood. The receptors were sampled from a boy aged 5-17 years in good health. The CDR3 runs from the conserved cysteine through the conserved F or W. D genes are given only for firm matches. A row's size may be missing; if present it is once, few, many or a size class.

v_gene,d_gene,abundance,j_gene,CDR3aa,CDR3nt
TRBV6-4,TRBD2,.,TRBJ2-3,CASSEAGGTDTQYF,TGTGCCAGCAGTGAAGCGGGGGGCACAGATACGCAGTATTTT
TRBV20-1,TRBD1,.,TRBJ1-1,CSAKDRARNTEAFF,TGCAGTGCCAAGGACAGGGCGCGGAACACTGAAGCTTTCTTT
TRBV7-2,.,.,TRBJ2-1,CASSSPPGSYNEQFF,TGTGCCAGCAGCTCACCTCCAGGCTCCTACAATGAGCAGTTCTTC
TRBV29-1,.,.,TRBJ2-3,CSVGRGTDTQYF,TGCAGCGTAGGCAGGGGCACAGATACGCAGTATTTT
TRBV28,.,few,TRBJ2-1,CASSSLFWGLLSNEQFF,TGTGCCAGCAGTTCCCTTTTTTGGGGGTTGTTGTCCAATGAGCAGTTCTTC
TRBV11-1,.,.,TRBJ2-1,CASSTIGGRDRYNEQFF,TGTGCCAGCAGCACAATCGGGGGGCGGGACCGCTACAATGAGCAGTTCTTC
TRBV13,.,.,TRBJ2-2,CASSDGTIPELFF,TGTGCCAGCTCAGACGGAACGATTCCGGAGCTGTTTTTT
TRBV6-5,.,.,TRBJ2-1,CASSLTPRGPQFF,TGTGCCAGCAGCCTTACTCCCCGTGGCCCTCAGTTCTTC
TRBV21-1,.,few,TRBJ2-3,CASSKDGDTQYF,TGTGCCAGCAGCAAGGACGGGGATACGCAGTATTTT
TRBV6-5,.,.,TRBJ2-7,CASSYSDRTYEQYF,TGTGCCAGCAGTTACTCCGACAGAACCTACGAGCAGTACTTC
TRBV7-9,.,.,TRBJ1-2,CASSLAQGAALGYGYTF,TGTGCCAGCAGCTTAGCCCAAGGTGCGGCCCTGGGCTATGGCTACACCTTC
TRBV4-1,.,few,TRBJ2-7,CASSQGLLSSYEQYF,TGCGCCAGCAGCCAAGGTCTGCTGAGCTCCTATGAGCAGTACTTC
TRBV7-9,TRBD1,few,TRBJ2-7,CASSLTGTGREQYF,TGTGCCAGCAGCTTAACCGGGACAGGGCGAGAGCAGTACTTC
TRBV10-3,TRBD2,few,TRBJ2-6,CAISPRGGKSGANVLTF,TGTGCCATCAGTCCGAGGGGAGGGAAGTCTGGGGCCAACGTCCTGACTTTC
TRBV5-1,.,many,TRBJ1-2,CASSLGGDGYTF,TGCGCCAGCAGCTTAGGAGGGGATGGCTACACCTTC
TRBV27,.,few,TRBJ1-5,CASSFGGRGDQPQHF,TGTGCCAGCAGTTTCGGGGGTCGAGGGGATCAGCCCCAGCATTTT
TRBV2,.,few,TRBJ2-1,CASTGVGNEQFF,TGTGCCAGCACCGGAGTGGGGAATGAGCAGTTCTTC
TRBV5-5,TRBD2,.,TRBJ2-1,CASSPFRGDYNEQFF,TGTGCCAGCAGCCCTTTCCGGGGGGATTACAATGAGCAGTTCTTC
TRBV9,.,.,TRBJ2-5,CASSVQGSKTQYF,TGTGCCAGCAGCGTCCAGGGCTCGAAGACCCAGTACTTC
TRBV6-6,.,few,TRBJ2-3,CASSYSSWGADTQYF,TGTGCCAGCAGTTACTCTAGCTGGGGAGCAGATACGCAGTATTTT
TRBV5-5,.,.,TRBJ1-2,CASSSDSFNYGYTF,TGTGCCAGCAGCTCCGACAGTTTTAACTATGGCTACACCTTC
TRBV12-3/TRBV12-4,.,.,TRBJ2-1,CAISLEGWGEQFF,TGTGCCATCTCCCTGGAGGGATGGGGTGAGCAGTTCTTC
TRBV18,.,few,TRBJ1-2,CASSPPRGVAGYTF,TGTGCCAGCTCACCACCTCGAGGGGTAGCGGGCTACACCTTC
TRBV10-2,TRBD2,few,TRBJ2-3,CATRTSGISTTQYF,TGCGCCACTCGGACTAGCGGTATCTCTACTACGCAGTATTTT
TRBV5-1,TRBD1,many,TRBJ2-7,CASSFGTASYEQYF,TGCGCCAGCAGCTTCGGGACAGCCTCCTACGAGCAGTACTTC
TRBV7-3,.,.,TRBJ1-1,CASQRGPSTEAFF,TGTGCCAGTCAGCGGGGGCCTTCCACTGAAGCTTTCTTT
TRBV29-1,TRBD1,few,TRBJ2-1,CSVEKGTAYNEQFF,TGCAGCGTTGAAAAAGGGACAGCATACAATGAGCAGTTCTTC
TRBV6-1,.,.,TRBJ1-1,CASTPGGANTEAFF,TGTGCCAGCACTCCCGGGGGGGCAAACACTGAAGCTTTCTTT
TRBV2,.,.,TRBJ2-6,CASLEGSGANVLTF,TGTGCCAGCCTAGAGGGGTCTGGGGCCAACGTCCTGACTTTC
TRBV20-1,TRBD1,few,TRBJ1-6,CSAIGTGFYSPLHF,TGCAGTGCTATCGGGACAGGGTTTTATTCACCCCTCCACTTT
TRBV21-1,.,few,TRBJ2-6,CASSNLSLVGANVLTF,TGTGCCAGCAGCAATCTGTCGCTCGTGGGGGCCAACGTCCTGACTTTC
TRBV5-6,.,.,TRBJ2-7,CASSREGVNYEQYF,TGTGCCAGCAGCAGGGAAGGGGTTAACTACGAGCAGTACTTC
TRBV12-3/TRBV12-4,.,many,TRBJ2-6,CASSFPTGRDGANVLTF,TGTGCCAGCAGTTTCCCTACAGGGCGTGATGGGGCCAACGTCCTGACTTTC
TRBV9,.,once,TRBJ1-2,CASSVAIEGNYGYTF,TGTGCCAGCAGCGTAGCTATAGAGGGGAACTATGGCTACACCTTC
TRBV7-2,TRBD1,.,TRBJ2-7,CASSLRTGQYF,TGTGCCAGCAGCTTACGGACAGGGCAGTACTTC
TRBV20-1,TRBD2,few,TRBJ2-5,CSAEAVAGEETQYF,TGCAGTGCAGAGGCGGTAGCGGGGGAAGAGACCCAGTACTTC
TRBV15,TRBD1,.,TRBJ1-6,CATSARDRGSPLHF,TGTGCCACCAGCGCCCGGGACAGGGGGTCACCCCTCCACTTT
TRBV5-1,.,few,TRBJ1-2,CASSLEASSSYGYTF,TGCGCCAGCAGCTTGGAGGCGTCAAGCTCGTATGGCTACACCTTC
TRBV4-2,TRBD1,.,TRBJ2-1,CASSQDSQGVNEQFF,TGTGCCAGCAGCCAAGACTCACAGGGGGTAAATGAGCAGTTCTTC
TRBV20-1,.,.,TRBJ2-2,CSAGEGRTNTGELFF,TGCAGTGCTGGAGAGGGAAGAACGAACACCGGGGAGCTGTTTTTT